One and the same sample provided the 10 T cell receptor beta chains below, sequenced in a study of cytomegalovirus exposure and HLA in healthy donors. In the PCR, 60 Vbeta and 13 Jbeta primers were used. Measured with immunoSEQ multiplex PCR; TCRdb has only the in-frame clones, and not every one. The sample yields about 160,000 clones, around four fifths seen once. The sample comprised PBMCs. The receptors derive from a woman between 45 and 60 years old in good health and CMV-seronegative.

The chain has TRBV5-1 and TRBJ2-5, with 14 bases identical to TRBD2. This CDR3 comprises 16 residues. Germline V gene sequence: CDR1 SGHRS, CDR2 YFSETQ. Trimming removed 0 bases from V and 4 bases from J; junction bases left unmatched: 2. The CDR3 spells CASSLDGTSGGETQYF. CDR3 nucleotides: TGCGCCAGCAGCTTGGATGGGACTAGCGGGGGAGAGACCCAGTACTTC.

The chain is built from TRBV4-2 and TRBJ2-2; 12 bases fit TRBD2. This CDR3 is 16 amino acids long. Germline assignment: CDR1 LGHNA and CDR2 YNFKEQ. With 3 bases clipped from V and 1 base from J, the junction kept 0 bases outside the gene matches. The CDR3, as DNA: TGTGCCAGCAGCCAGGGACTAGCGGGGAACACCGGGGAGCTGTTTTTT. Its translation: CASSQGLAGNTGELFF.

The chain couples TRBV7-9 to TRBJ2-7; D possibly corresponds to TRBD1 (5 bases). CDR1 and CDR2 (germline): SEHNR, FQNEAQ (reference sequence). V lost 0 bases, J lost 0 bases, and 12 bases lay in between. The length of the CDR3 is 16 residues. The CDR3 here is CASSLALGALSYEQYF. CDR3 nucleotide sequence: TGTGCCAGCAGCTTAGCATTAGGGGCCCTCTCCTACGAGCAGTACTTC.

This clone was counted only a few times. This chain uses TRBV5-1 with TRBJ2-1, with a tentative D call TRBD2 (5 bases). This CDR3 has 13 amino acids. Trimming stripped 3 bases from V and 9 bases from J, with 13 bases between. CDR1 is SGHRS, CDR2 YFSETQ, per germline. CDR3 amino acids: CASSYQPEGEQFF. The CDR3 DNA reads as TGCGCCAGCAGCTACCAACCAGAGGGTGAGCAGTTCTTC.

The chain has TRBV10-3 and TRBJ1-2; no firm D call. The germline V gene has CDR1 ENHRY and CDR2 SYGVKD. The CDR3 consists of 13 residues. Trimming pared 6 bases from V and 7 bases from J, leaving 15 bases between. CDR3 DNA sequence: TGTGCCATCAGACCCGTCGTTGGCATTGGCTACACCTTC. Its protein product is CAIRPVVGIGYTF.

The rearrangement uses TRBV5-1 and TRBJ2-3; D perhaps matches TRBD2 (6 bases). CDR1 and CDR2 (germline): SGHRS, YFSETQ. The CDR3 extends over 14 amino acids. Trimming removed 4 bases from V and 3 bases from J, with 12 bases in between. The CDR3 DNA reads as TGCGCCAGCAGCACCGGGACTGGAACAGATACGCAGTATTTT. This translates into CASSTGTGTDTQYF. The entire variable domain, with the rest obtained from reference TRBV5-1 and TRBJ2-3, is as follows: KAGVTQTPRYLIKTRGQQVTLSCSPISGHRSVSWYQQTPGQGLQFLFEYFSETQRNKGNFPGRFSGRQFSNSRSEMNVSTLELGDSALYLCASSTGTGTDTQYFGPGTRLTVL.

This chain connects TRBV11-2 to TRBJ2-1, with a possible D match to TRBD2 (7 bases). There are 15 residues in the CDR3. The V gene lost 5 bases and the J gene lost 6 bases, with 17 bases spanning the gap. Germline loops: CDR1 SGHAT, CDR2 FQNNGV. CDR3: CASSPRGAMGNEQFF. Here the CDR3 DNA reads TGTGCCAGCAGCCCCCGGGGGGCTATGGGCAATGAGCAGTTCTTC.

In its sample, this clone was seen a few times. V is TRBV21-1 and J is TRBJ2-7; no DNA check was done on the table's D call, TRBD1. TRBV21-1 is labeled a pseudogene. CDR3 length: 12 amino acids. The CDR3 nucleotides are TGTGCCAGCAGAAGTTGCTGGACAGAGCAGTACTTC. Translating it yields CASRSCWTEQYF.

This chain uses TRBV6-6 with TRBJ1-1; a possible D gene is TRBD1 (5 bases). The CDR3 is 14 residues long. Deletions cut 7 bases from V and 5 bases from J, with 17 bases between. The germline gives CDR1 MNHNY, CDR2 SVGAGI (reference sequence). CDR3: CASTPQRGGTEAFF. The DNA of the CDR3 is TGTGCCAGCACCCCTCAACGCGGGGGAACTGAAGCTTTCTTT.

The CDR3 sequence is CASSLIALAGLRLHEQYF. As DNA, the CDR3 is TGTGCCAGCAGTTTAATAGCGCTAGCGGGATTACGCCTCCACGAGCAGTACTTC. The chain is built from TRBV28 and TRBJ2-7; 9 bases are a match to TRBD2. Unmatched junction bases numbered 16, after V lost 2 bases and J lost 5 bases. The CDR3 is 18 residues long. Germline-derived CDR1 and CDR2 are MDHEN and SYDVKM. Looking up the rest from reference TRBV28 and TRBJ2-7 gives the full variable domain: DVKVTQSSRYLVKRTGEKVFLECVQDMDHENMFWYRQDPGLGLRLIYFSYDVKMKEKGDIPEGYSVSREKKERFSLILESASTNQTSMYLCASSLIALAGLRLHEQYFGPGTRLTVT.